This T cell receptor beta chain is drawn from a study of cytomegalovirus exposure and HLA in healthy donors. The CDR3 is made up of 13 amino acids. Germline assignment: CDR1 MNHEY and CDR2 SVGAGI. V trimming: 6 bases; J trimming: 3 bases; junction bases outside the gene matches: 5. PCR was performed using 60 Vbeta and 13 Jbeta primers. This table comes from immunoSEQ multiplex PCR, and its TCRdb copy is limited to in-frame clones, with some not included. The sample has some 120,000 clones; approximately 72% are singletons. Study-level results: The later analysis indicated that the majority of CMV-associated TCR beta chains appeared HLA-restricted. The classifier was said to identify cytomegalovirus status with high specificity and sensitivity. The investigators catalogued 150 to 200 TCR beta chains as cytomegalovirus-associated. Immune exposure was documented only through CMV serostatus.

This clone was seen only a few times. The target antigen is unknown. Material: PBMCs. V gene TRBV6-5 combines with J gene TRBJ2-7; 7 bases line up with TRBD2. The clonotype comes from a woman aged 45-59 years in good health and CMV-seropositive. The CDR3 sequence is CASSRDYFYEQYF. CDR3 coding DNA: TGTGCCAGCAGCCGGGACTACTTCTACGAGCAGTACTTC.